Shown below are 6 T cell receptor beta chains from a single sample sequenced in a study of blood T cell repertoires in COVID-19. Profiled with immunoSEQ multiplex PCR; TCRdb holds only in-frame clones, not every one. Of tens of thousands of clones in the sample, over 80% were seen once. Sequences were obtained from peripheral blood. These TCRs come from a man aged 50-59 years with acute or convalescent COVID-19.

The chain couples TRBV7-2 to TRBJ2-1; 7 positions match TRBD2. This CDR3 region has 13 residues. Germline assignment: CDR1 SGHTA and CDR2 FQGNSA. V shed 1 base and J 9 bases; nucleotides not matched to a gene: 3. CDR3 sequence: CASSLVLAFEQFF. The DNA for the CDR3 is TGTGCCAGCAGCTTAGTACTAGCGTTTGAGCAGTTCTTC. The full variable domain, rest sourced from reference TRBV7-2 and TRBJ2-1, is GAGVSQSPSNKVTEKGKDVELRCDPISGHTALYWYRQSLGQGLEFLIYFQGNSAPDKSGLPSDRFSAERTGGSVSTLTIQRTQQEDSAVYLCASSLVLAFEQFFGPGTRLTVL.

V usage is TRBV9 and J usage is TRBJ2-2; TRBD1 agrees at 8 bases. Per germline, CDR1 SGDLS and CDR2 YYNGEE. After removal of 4 bases from V and 8 bases from J, the junction contained 1 base not matched to a gene. The CDR3 has 12 amino acids. The CDR3 region is CASSYRGGELFF. Here the CDR3 DNA reads TGTGCCAGCAGCTACAGGGGGGGGGAGCTGTTTTTT. The full variable domain, completed using reference TRBV9 and TRBJ2-2, is DSGVTQTPKHLITATGQRVTLRCSPRSGDLSVYWYQQSLDQGLQFLIQYYNGEERAKGNILERFSAQQFPDLHSELNLSSLELGDSALYFCASSYRGGELFFGEGSRLTVL.

This chain links TRBV27 with TRBJ2-1; D might be TRBD1 (7 bases). Germline V gives CDR1 MNHEY, CDR2 SMNVEV (reference sequence). V was shortened by 6 bases and J by 0 bases, with 24 bases between the two germline ends. The CDR3 loop spans 19 amino acids. The CDR3 nucleotides are TGTGCCAGCAGAGCCGCGGGACAGCGGACAAAGGGCTCCTACAATGAGCAGTTCTTC. Protein product: CASRAAGQRTKGSYNEQFF.

The V call is TRBV20-1, the J call TRBJ2-3; weak D call: TRBD2 (5 bases). V was clipped by 3 bases and J by 6 bases, with 16 bases between them. CDR3 length equals 14 residues. Per germline, CDR1 DFQATT and CDR2 SNEGSKA (reference sequence). The CDR3 sequence: CSASEGREFDTQYF. For the CDR3, the DNA is TGCAGTGCTAGTGAGGGAAGGGAGTTCGATACGCAGTATTTT.

V usage is TRBV7-9 and J usage is TRBJ1-1, with no clear D. Germline-derived CDR1 and CDR2 are SEHNR and FQNEAQ (reference sequence). The V end lost 6 bases, the J end lost 0 bases, and 11 bases lay between the germline ends. The CDR3 has 14 residues. In DNA form, the CDR3 reads TGTGCCAGCAGTCGTGACATTCTGAACACTGAAGCTTTCTTT. This encodes CASSRDILNTEAFF.

The J gene is TRBJ1-4, the V gene TRBV27, with D unresolved. This CDR3 has 14 amino acids. Germline V gene sequence: CDR1 MNHEY, CDR2 SMNVEV (reference sequence). Trimming removed 6 bases from V and 4 bases from J, with 12 bases in between. The CDR3 nucleotides read TGTGCCAGCAGGCCGACACGAAATAATGAAAAACTGTTTTTT. Protein product: CASRPTRNNEKLFF.